Listed here are 13 T cell receptor beta chains from one sample, sequenced in a study of T-cell memory formation after mild COVID-19. TCRdb re-analysed the 5' RACE reads in MiXCR, keeping a single row per CDR3 protein. The sample includes around 160,000 distinct CDR3 sequences, 11% seen only once; the top ten take roughly 3.8%. What was sequenced was PBMCs or a T cell subset sorted from them (not recorded which). These receptors were taken from a man in his late teens or twenties who had mild COVID-19 (a few samples of this study predate the infection). Cell type and time point are not known.

The chain uses TRBV11-2 and TRBJ1-4; 9 bases are shared with TRBD1. Germline V CDR1 and CDR2: SGHAT, FQNNGV. CDR3 length equals 14 residues. Losses at the gene ends were 7 bases for V and 4 bases for J; bases not matched to a gene: 4. The CDR3 loop is CASTQDRGNEKLFF. In nucleotides, the CDR3 is TGTGCCAGCACCCAGGACAGGGGTAATGAAAAACTGTTTTTT.

This clonotype has a count of ten or more. The chain combines TRBV4-2 with TRBJ1-1, with a weak D call TRBD1 (5 bases). V shed 4 bases and J shed 5 bases, with 14 bases lying between them. The germline gives CDR1 LGHNA, CDR2 YNFKEQ. The CDR3 is 14 residues long. The CDR3 loop is CASSLDQGRTEAFF. The DNA for the CDR3 is TGTGCCAGCAGCCTAGATCAGGGAAGGACTGAAGCTTTCTTT.

This clonotype was recorded at least ten times. The chain couples TRBV4-1 to TRBJ2-3; 7 nucleotides align to TRBD1. The CDR3 totals 17 residues. V shed 4 bases, J shed 5 bases, and the junction held 15 bases outside the gene matches. Germline V gene lookup returns CDR1 MGHRA and CDR2 YSYEKL. The chain's CDR3 is CASSRPGQRLRRDTQYF. CDR3 in DNA: TGCGCCAGCAGCCGACCGGGACAGAGACTTCGTAGAGATACGCAGTATTTT.

This clonotype was seen a few times. CDR3 bases: TGTGCCAGCAGTCCGGGACCAATAATCGCTGAAGCTTTCTTT. Protein: CASSPGPIIAEAFF. The chain is built from TRBV6-2 or TRBV6-3 and TRBJ1-1, with D tentatively TRBD1 (5 bases). Between the trimmed V and J ends, which lost 5 bases and 6 bases, there was a span of 16 bases. Germline V CDR1 and CDR2: MNHEY, SVGEGT. CDR3 size: 14 residues.

J is TRBJ1-4 and V is TRBV12-3 or TRBV12-4; TRBD1 might be the D (6 bases). V gave up 7 bases and J gave up 5 bases, with 11 bases separating them. There are 13 residues in the CDR3. CDR3 sequence reads: CASMEQGNEKLFF. CDR3 in DNA: TGTGCCAGCATGGAACAGGGAAATGAAAAACTGTTTTTT.

The chain recombines TRBV7-2 with TRBJ1-1; D ambiguous. The CDR3 contains 10 residues. The V gene's germline CDR1 is SGHTA and CDR2 FQGNSA. V was trimmed by 5 bases and J by 8 bases, leaving 6 bases between them. CDR3: CASSRREAFF. The DNA for the CDR3 is TGTGCCAGCAGCCGTCGAGAAGCTTTCTTT.

This clonotype appeared many times. The chain uses TRBV5-1 and TRBJ2-5, with D tentatively TRBD1 (6 bases). Per germline, CDR1 SGHRS and CDR2 YFSETQ. CDR3 length: 16 residues. V was clipped by 0 bases and J by 2 bases, with 14 bases between them. In DNA, the CDR3 is TGCGCCAGCAGCTTGGTACAGGGACGGGGACAAGAGACCCAGTACTTC. It is translated as CASSLVQGRGQETQYF.

This clonotype has just a few counts. The chain combines TRBV6-2 or TRBV6-3 with TRBJ1-5, with TRBD1 identical over 7 bases. The germline CDR1 and CDR2 sequences are MNHEY and SVGEGT. The CDR3 is made up of 13 amino acids. V lost 2 bases, J lost 11 bases, and 6 bases stayed unmatched. This CDR3 is CASSYQQGTAQHF. CDR3 DNA: TGTGCCAGCAGTTACCAGCAGGGGACAGCCCAGCATTTT.

Ten or more counts support this clonotype. The chain combines TRBV7-2 with TRBJ1-5; D call uncertain. Germline CDR1 reads SGHTA; CDR2 reads FQGNSA. This CDR3 is built from 16 residues. V was shortened by 1 base and J by 4 bases, with 14 bases between the two germline ends. In DNA, the CDR3 is TGTGCCAGCAGCTTAGGCCCTTGGGGTGGGAATCAGCCCCAGCATTTT. It yields the protein CASSLGPWGGNQPQHF.

This clonotype was seen a few times. This may come from a read error, since a much larger clone is one base off. The chain combines TRBV7-3 with TRBJ2-6; D remains ambiguous. Germline CDR1 reads SGHTA; CDR2 reads FQGTGA. The germline V and J ends were trimmed by 5 bases and 0 bases, with 8 bases remaining between them. This CDR3 has 15 residues. Here the CDR3 reads CASSPGSSGANVLTF. The CDR3 region has the DNA TGTGCCAGCAGCCCAGGAAGCTCTGGGGCCAACGTCCTGACTTTC. Complete variable domain (other parts from reference TRBV7-3 and TRBJ2-6): GAGVSQTPSNKVTEKGKYVELRCDPISGHTALYWYRQSLGQGPEFLIYFQGTGAADDSGLPNDRFFAVRPEGSVSTLKIQRTERGDSAVYLCASSPGSSGANVLTFGAGSRLTVL.

This clonotype showed up just a few times. This chain joins TRBV6-6 and TRBJ1-1; D may be TRBD1 (5 bases). There are 15 residues in the CDR3. Germline values: CDR1 MNHNY, CDR2 SVGAGI (reference sequence). V shed 0 bases and J shed 6 bases, with 14 bases lying between them. The CDR3 protein is CASSYSRGAGAEAFF. Here the CDR3 DNA reads TGTGCCAGCAGTTACTCGAGAGGGGCCGGGGCTGAAGCTTTCTTT.

This rearrangement joins TRBV11-1 to TRBJ2-5; tentatively, D is TRBD1 (5 bases). The CDR3 spans 13 residues. The V end was cut by 1 base, the J end by 6 bases, with 9 bases between. CDR1 and CDR2 from the germline V gene are SGHAT and FQDESV (reference sequence). CDR3 loop: CASSLDRRQTQYF. The CDR3 DNA is TGTGCCAGCAGCTTAGACAGGCGGCAGACCCAGTACTTC.

This clonotype was observed many times. J is TRBJ2-5 and V is TRBV5-5; either TRBD1 or TRBD2 may fit D (5 bases each). Germline CDR1 and CDR2: SGHKS and YYEKEE (reference sequence). The CDR3 has 14 residues. Deletions cut 7 bases from V and 4 bases from J, with 17 bases between. CDR3 sequence reads: CASGHEGTGETQYF. The CDR3 bases are TGTGCCAGCGGTCACGAGGGGACCGGAGAGACCCAGTACTTC.